Here is one T cell receptor (beta chain) with its context. Clones were read by immunoSEQ multiplex PCR, and TCRdb kept only the in-frame ones, dropping some. The profile shows 67,000 or so clones, roughly nine tenths of them singletons. V was trimmed by 6 bases and J by 2 bases, leaving 15 bases between them. The CDR3 has 14 residues. Per germline, CDR1 SGHRS and CDR2 YFSETQ. This entry belongs to a study of OX40 agonist ivuxolimab in advanced cancers. The source was CD4+ or CD8+ T cells sorted from blood, collected in a trial of the OX40 agonist ivuxolimab. The V call is TRBV5-1, the J call TRBJ2-7; tentatively, D is TRBD2 (7 bases). The source of this sequence is an adult with an advanced solid tumor such as melanoma, head and neck, liver or kidney cancer. The CDR3 DNA is TGCGCCAGCACCCCGGGGGGCCATACCTACGAGCAGTACTTC. It yields the protein CASTPGGHTYEQYF.